At least ten counts were recorded for the clone carrying this T cell receptor (beta chain). Its cognate antigen is unknown. The sample is drawn from a study of T cell repertoires in cytomegalovirus infection. Overall study: Public signatures in TCR beta pointed to CMV infection and matching HLA type.

TCRdb passed the reads through MiXCR, listing each CDR3 protein once. The table shows 100,000 to 150,000 distinct CDR3 sequences, with approximately 8.8% occurring only once. Looked up from germline, CDR1 is SGHTA and CDR2 is FQGNSA. This CDR3 spans 12 amino acids. Trimming took 4 bases from V and 5 from J, leaving 5 bases between them. Study conclusions and caveats: People with CMV and the relevant HLA were identified by cumulative public TCR beta family frequency. The ex vivo response was dominated by HLA-C-restricted CMV-specific TCR beta clonotypes.

Sequencing was done on a sample of PBMCs. The chain joins TRBV7-2 to TRBJ2-2, with no clear D. The source of this sequence is a human donor in good health (CMV status not recorded). Some clones in this sample may be carry-over from other donors' samples. In nucleotides, the CDR3 is TGTGCCAGCAGCTCGCGGACCGGGGAGCTGTTTTTT. Residues: CASSSRTGELFF.